The 4 T cell receptor beta chains reported below all come from one sample, sequenced in a study of blood T cells in healthy people across ages. PCR was performed a second time for roughly 7 to 12 cycles using a sample-barcoded 5' primer and a J-beta primer mix. TCRdb re-called the 5' RACE reads with MiXCR, one entry per CDR3 protein. The sample carries 1.5 million to 2 million distinct CDR3 sequences, 25% to 30% recorded once. The material sequenced was blood. The receptors derive from a woman aged 25 to 45 in good health.

This clonotype has a count of ten or more. The V and J genes are TRBV20-1 and TRBJ2-7; D may be TRBD1 (5 bases). Per the germline V gene, CDR1 is DFQATT and CDR2 is SNEGSKA (reference sequence). Trimming cost V 3 bases and J 4 bases, with 13 bases left between them. This CDR3 spans 13 amino acids. The CDR3 sequence is CSASTTAVYEQYF. In DNA, the CDR3 is TGCAGTGCTAGTACGACAGCAGTTTACGAGCAGTACTTC.

This clonotype has just a few counts. Being one base from a much bigger clone, this may be a read error. The conserved phenylalanine or tryptophan normally closing the CDR3 is absent here, so this likely arose from a read error. The chain recombines TRBV24-1 with TRBJ2-4; D may correspond to TRBD1 or TRBD2 (5 bases each). The CDR3 contains 13 residues. V was cut by 2 bases and J by 8 bases, with 9 bases left in between. The germline CDR1 and CDR2 sequences are KGHDR and SFDVKD. CDR3 amino acids: CATSDWRGDIQYL. The DNA for the CDR3 is TGTGCCACCAGTGATTGGAGAGGGGACATTCAGTACTTA.

This clonotype has ten or more counts. This sequence joins TRBV5-1 and TRBJ2-4, with D possibly being TRBD1 (6 bases). Looked up from germline, CDR1 is SGHRS and CDR2 is YFSETQ. The length of the CDR3 is 16 residues. Deletions cut 3 bases from V and 0 bases from J, with 13 bases between. The CDR3 reads CASSSDRKLAKNIQYF. The CDR3 DNA sequence: TGCGCCAGCAGCTCTGACAGGAAACTAGCCAAAAACATTCAGTACTTC.

The CDR3 here is CSARLPGRGYQPQHF. DNA for the CDR3: TGCAGTGCTAGACTTCCGGGACGGGGATATCAGCCCCAGCATTTT. V is TRBV20-1 and J is TRBJ1-5; possibly TRBD1 for D (5 bases). Between the trimmed V and J ends, which lost 2 bases and 5 bases, there was a span of 16 bases. Germline CDR1 and CDR2: DFQATT and SNEGSKA (reference sequence). The CDR3 extends over 15 amino acids.